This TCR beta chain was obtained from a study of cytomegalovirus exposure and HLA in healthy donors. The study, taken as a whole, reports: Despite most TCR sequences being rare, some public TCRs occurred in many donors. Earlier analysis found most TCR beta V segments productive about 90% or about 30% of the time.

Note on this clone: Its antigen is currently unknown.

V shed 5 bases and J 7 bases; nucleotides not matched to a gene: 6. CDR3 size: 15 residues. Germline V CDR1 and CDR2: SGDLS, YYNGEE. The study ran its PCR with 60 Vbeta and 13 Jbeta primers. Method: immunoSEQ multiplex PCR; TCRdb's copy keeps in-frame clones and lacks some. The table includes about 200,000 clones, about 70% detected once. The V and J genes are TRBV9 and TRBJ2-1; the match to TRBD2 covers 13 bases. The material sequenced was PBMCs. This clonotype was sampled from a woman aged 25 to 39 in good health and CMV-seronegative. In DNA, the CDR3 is TGTGCCAGCAGTGGACTAGCGGGGGTTGATAATGAGCAGTTCTTC. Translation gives CASSGLAGVDNEQFF.